At least ten counts were recorded for the clone carrying this T cell receptor (beta chain). Its antigen is unidentified. In germline, CDR1 is MDHEN, CDR2 SYDVKM. The ends were cut back, 5 bases at V and 4 bases at J, with 11 bases in the middle. The CDR3 contains 13 residues. The sample originates from a study of T cells in Graves' hyperthyroidism and ophthalmopathy. Findings of the study overall: Ophthalmopathy, which appeared later, was predicted by the model a median 6.5 months before onset. Expanded thyroid clonotypes (above 0.001) were mostly also found in blood.

The study left out patients who had uncontrolled infection, other autoimmune disease, pregnancy or lactation. Cells are PBMCs isolated from approximately 9.2 ml of fresh blood. Authors of the study amplified TCR beta CDR3 regions from RNA transcripts. In the first-round RT-PCR of the TCR CDR3, the HTBI primer set was used. TCRdb re-called the multiplex PCR reads through MiXCR, storing one row per CDR3 protein. Of 500,000 to 550,000 distinct CDR3 sequences listed, 20% to 25% are singletons. The source is a man aged 18 to 30 with Graves' hyperthyroidism. The chain couples TRBV28 to TRBJ2-5; weak D call: TRBD1 (6 bases). The material sequenced was blood. The CDR3 coding sequence is TGTGCCAGCAGTGGGGCAGGGGCAGAGACCCAGTACTTC. Residues: CASSGAGAETQYF.